Sequencing of this TCR beta chain was carried out in a study of regulatory T cells in long-lasting Graves disease (dated by TCRdb to the early 2020s). For context, the study as a whole: Antithyroid drugs had been taken for less than 3 months by newly diagnosed Graves' disease patients. The study was conducted in China and was registered as a clinical trial. A total of around 33 samples underwent TCR sequencing, from roughly 13 patients with persistent Graves' disease and approximately 20 patients with newly diagnosed Graves' disease. Peripheral blood TCR sequencing and RNA sequencing compared persistent Graves' disease patients with newly diagnosed Graves' disease patients. Results and caveats for the whole study, not just this receptor: Sequencing and analysis were restricted to the TCR beta chain. As a limitation, the authors acknowledged that the small sample size may reduce accuracy. Lower TCR Shannon entropy and fewer highly expanded clones were observed in persistent Graves' disease patients than in newly diagnosed patients, which suggested clonal expansion. TRBV28, TRBJ1-2 and TRBJ2-5 were preferentially used in persistent disease, while TRBV20-1 and TRBJ2-1 were favored in newly diagnosed disease. A larger number of public clonotypes was shared among persistent patients (under 3,000) than among newly diagnosed patients (roughly 1,000). Because the primary lesion, thyroid tissue, could not be accessed, the study looked at peripheral blood alone.

The CDR3 starts with the cysteine, ends with the phenylalanine, and has 17 residues. Only the CDR3 part of the read is kept: 51 bases, read in frame from the first base. A distance of 17 bases separates the germline ends of V and J, which lose 3 bases and 5 bases respectively. The germline V gene (reference sequence) specifies MNHEY as CDR1 and SMNVEV as CDR2. Library preparation was by multiplex PCR. TCRdb lists the instrument as Illumina HiSeq 4000. To build TCR beta libraries, CDR3 regions were amplified by Arm-PCR using iRepertoire HTBI primers. PCR products were gel purified before sequencing. Concerning the study's data processing: Gene usage analysis of CDR3 amino acid clonotypes relied on the approximately 62 TRBV and about 15 TRBJ segments identified across samples. Filtered high-quality paired reads were merged into contigs using COPE and FqMerger. BLAST was used to align contigs to IMGT TRBV, TRBD and TRBJ reference genes, and CDR3 was defined according to IMGT. Any clonotype with a frequency above 0.1% was classified as a highly expanded clone. Shannon entropy was used to measure repertoire diversity, and the Gini coefficient was used to measure V-J evenness. Public clonotypes were defined as clonotypes shared by more than one individual. Clones were called with MiXCR by TCRdb after fastp trimmed the public reads at Q25, and only in-frame beta chains were retained. One record per CDR3 amino acid sequence lists the most common genes and DNA. TCRdb, not the authors, supplied the V and J calls. This sample holds 440,000 or so distinct CDR3 sequences; about a sixth were observed only once. The ten largest clones take up around 10% of the sample.

To note about this clonotype: This clone's antigen is unknown. Qualities for individual bases were not recorded, and no much larger clone is one base off.

What the time point label conveys for this sample: newly diagnosed GD, antithyroid drugs for less than 3 months. For both TCR sequencing and RNA sequencing, RNA was extracted from PBMCs in TRIzol. Graves' disease was diagnosed according to American Thyroid Association guidelines. Patients for the study were recruited at an endocrinology department in Xi'an, China. From each patient, 7.5 to 9.5 milliliters of peripheral blood was collected into an EDTA anticoagulant tube. PBMCs were isolated by Ficoll Paque Plus density gradient separation without further T cell sorting. An Agilent 2100 Bioanalyzer and agarose gel were used to check RNA quality, and a NanoDrop 2000 was used to measure RNA concentration. This sample was also put to use in a study of T cells in Graves' hyperthyroidism and ophthalmopathy. As noted in the second study: Stable Graves' hyperthyroidism was defined as no progression to ophthalmopathy during 18 months of follow-up. Hyperthyroidism patients were newly diagnosed, had a disease duration of under 2 months, and were aged 18 to 65 years. Patients with uncontrolled infections, other autoimmune diseases, pregnancy or lactation were excluded. Diagnoses relied on clinical symptoms, serum thyroxine and TRAb, thyroid ultrasound and orbital computed tomography. The first round of RT-PCR for the TCR CDR3 was performed with the HTBI primer set and the Qiagen OneStep RT-PCR kit. Blood samples also contained most of the expanded thyroid clonotypes (frequency above 0.001), which suggests that blood repertoires may reflect thyroid immune responses. Ophthalmopathy was separated from stable hyperthyroidism by a 13 V-J signature model, with over 85% sensitivity and roughly 81% specificity obtained in cross-validation and 80%/75% obtained in testing. During validation, the model predicted progression to ophthalmopathy a median of approximately 6 months ahead of onset, with 60% to 71% sensitivity and around 73% specificity. A discovery cohort of about a hundred patients, approximately 45 with Graves' ophthalmopathy and about 60 with stable Graves' hyperthyroidism, was used to find distinguishing TCR V-J signatures. Whether ophthalmopathy could be predicted prospectively was tested in an independent validation cohort made up of approximately 19 hyperthyroidism patients plus 17 patients who later progressed to ophthalmopathy. The roughly 100 discovery patients were divided at random into training and test sets in a 7:3 ratio. The study also compared thyroid tissue and blood T-cell repertoires from about six Graves' hyperthyroidism patients. After sampling, hyperthyroidism patients received methimazole starting at 30 mg daily, and ophthalmopathy patients received high-dose intravenous methylprednisolone. Libraries were constructed in a second round of multiplex PCR, after which size selection and purification were carried out. Sequencing of the libraries was done on an Illumina HiSeq2000 using paired-end 100 bp reads. SOAPnuke was used to process the raw data, removing reads that contained adapters or uncalled bases, had a mean Phred below 15, or lacked an exact match to the constant primer or identifier. COPE v1.2.5 was used to merge the high-quality paired reads, and each unique nucleotide sequence was defined as a clonotype. MiTCR v1.1 was used to align the clonotypes against IMGT TRBV, TRBD and TRBJ reference segments. Only V-J combinations with frequency above 0.0001, covering roughly 99% of repertoires, were analysed. A TCS score was defined as the ratio of F50 (clonal expansion) to E x V (chaos), with BLOSUM62-based TCRdist applied between CDR3 peptides within each V-J. Welch's t-statistics and random forest reduced several hundred V-J features to 10 to 15, which were used in a naive Bayes classifier (R e1071). Sample size was not statistically predetermined, and investigators were not blinded to group allocation. The paper describes TCR Vbeta CDR3 sequencing of 140 or so peripheral blood samples, made up of some 40 ophthalmopathy patients, some 80 hyperthyroidism patients and approximately 17 progressor patients.

Source: peripheral blood mononuclear cells (PBMCs), taken at new diagnosis, from a patient treated with antithyroid drugs. The chain uses TRBV27 and TRBJ1-6; the D gene identity is not certain. The origin of this receptor is a woman in her twenties or thirties with Graves disease. Donor details come from another sample of the same person, matched by shared clones. The nucleotide sequence reads as follows: TGTGCCAGCAGTTTTCGGCGGACGGGCGGAAATAATTCACCCCTCCACTTT. It is translated as CASSFRRTGGNNSPLHF.